This entry describes one T cell receptor (beta chain). Its antigen remains unidentified. This record belongs to a study of beta chain features in type 1 diabetes. The study, taken as a whole, reports: Significant though moderate, a shortening of TCRB CDR3s appeared in all four CD4+ subsets of Type 1 diabetes patients. VDJ junctions sequenced from type 1 diabetes patients showed fewer insertions and more deletions. PCR might pick shorter templates more often, in the same way for patients and controls.

Germline V gene data show CDR1 as SQVTM and CDR2 as ANQGSEA. The germline V and J ends were trimmed by 4 bases and 7 bases, with 4 bases remaining between them. The CDR3 is made up of 10 amino acids. Expressed TCRB transcripts were sequenced, since all the RNA that had been isolated was reverse transcribed. TCRdb's copy holds only in-frame clones and misses some; the assay was immunoSEQ multiplex PCR. This sample has about 340,000 clones, with about 13% found just once. Sequencing was carried out using naive CD4+ T cells from blood. This sequence originates from a woman aged 18-29 years with type 1 diabetes. The genes are TRBV29-1 and TRBJ1-4; D call uncertain. DNA for the CDR3: TGCAGCGTTGCGGGTGAAAAACTGTTTTTT. The encoded protein is CSVAGEKLFF. The variable domain in full, completed from reference TRBV29-1 and TRBJ1-4, reads SAVISQKPSRDICQRGTSLTIQCQVDSQVTMMFWYRQQPGQSLTLIATANQGSEATYESGFVIDKFPISRPNLTFSTLTVSNMSPEDSSIYLCSVAGEKLFFGSGTQLSVL.